A single sample gave rise to the 29 T cell receptor beta chains below, sequenced in a study of monozygotic twins with inflammatory bowel disease. TCRdb reprocessed the 5' RACE reads and keeps a single row for each CDR3 protein, giving no DNA. The table lists some 170,000 distinct CDR3 sequences. The sequencing input was blood. These TCRs come from a human donor with ulcerative colitis or Crohn's disease, or a healthy co-twin of an affected twin (not recorded which).

The chain combines TRBV19 with TRBJ2-7; TCRdb's D call of TRBD1 is untestable without DNA. Germline CDR1 LNHDA, CDR2 SQIVND (reference sequence). The CDR3 extends over 15 amino acids. CDR3 amino acids: CASSAKTGAAYEQYF.

The J gene is TRBJ2-1, the V gene TRBV5-1; without DNA, the TCRdb call of TRBD2 cannot be checked. The CDR3 runs 14 residues. Germline values: CDR1 SGHRS, CDR2 YFSETQ. The CDR3 reads CASSPGLATDEQFF. The full variable domain, in which reference TRBV5-1 and TRBJ2-1 provide the parts outside the CDR3, is KAGVTQTPRYLIKTRGQQVTLSCSPISGHRSVSWYQQTPGQGLQFLFEYFSETQRNKGNFPGRFSGRQFSNSRSEMNVSTLELGDSALYLCASSPGLATDEQFFGPGTRLTVL.

The rearrangement joins TRBV7-9 to TRBJ1-5; the D gene TCRdb calls, TRBD1, cannot be checked with no DNA. Germline V lookup: CDR1 SEHNR, CDR2 FQNEAQ (reference sequence). CDR3 length: 13 amino acids. The CDR3 protein is CASSFGQDQPQHF.

V and J are TRBV12-3 or TRBV12-4 and TRBJ2-1. The CDR3 consists of 13 residues. CDR3 in amino acids: CASSLAGVGEQFF.

The chain links TRBV28 to TRBJ2-2. The germline gives CDR1 MDHEN, CDR2 SYDVKM. CDR3 length: 14 amino acids. CDR3 amino acids: CASSLKLFTGELFF.

The CDR3 is CASSADADTQYF. The V and J genes are TRBV9 and TRBJ2-3. Germline assignment: CDR1 SGDLS and CDR2 YYNGEE. The CDR3 runs to 12 residues.

The chain uses TRBV5-1 and TRBJ2-1; TCRdb selects TRBD1, and the lack of DNA leaves this call unchecked. There are 15 residues in the CDR3. Germline V gene lookup returns CDR1 SGHRS and CDR2 YFSETQ. The CDR3 sequence is CASSLGAGQYNEQFF.

The V call is TRBV7-8, the J call TRBJ1-2. The CDR3 is 13 amino acids. Germline lookup yields CDR1 SGHVS and CDR2 FQNEAQ. The CDR3 spells CASSLDLNYGYTF.

The V and J genes are TRBV6-5 and TRBJ2-2. CDR3 length equals 13 residues. The germline CDR1 and CDR2 sequences are MNHEY and SVGAGI. This CDR3 reads CASRAEHTGELFF.

V and J are TRBV24-1 and TRBJ2-1; absent DNA, TCRdb's TRBD1 call cannot be checked. The CDR3 length is 16 residues. Germline CDR1 reads KGHDR; CDR2 reads SFDVKD. CDR3 residues: CATSDLGTGISNEQFF.

The V call is TRBV29-1, the J call TRBJ1-4. The CDR3 contains 13 residues. CDR1 SQVTM and CDR2 ANQGSEA come from the germline V gene. The CDR3 is CSANSGPQEKLFF.

V and J are TRBV20-1 and TRBJ2-7. This CDR3 comprises 13 residues. Germline values: CDR1 DFQATT, CDR2 SNEGSKA (reference sequence). CDR3 in amino acids: CSATAGNSYEQYF.

V is TRBV7-2 and J is TRBJ2-7; there is no DNA to check the TCRdb D call of TRBD1. Looked up from germline, CDR1 is SGHTA and CDR2 is FQGNSA. This CDR3 spans 14 amino acids. The CDR3: CASSPPSGAHEQYF.

This rearrangement joins TRBV10-3 to TRBJ2-5; the TCRdb D gene call, TRBD2, has no DNA to confirm it. Germline values: CDR1 ENHRY, CDR2 SYGVKD. This CDR3 comprises 13 residues. The chain's CDR3 is CAIGGLAEETQYF.

This rearrangement joins TRBV7-8 to TRBJ2-3; TCRdb's D gene call, TRBD1, goes unchecked for lack of DNA. CDR1 is SGHVS, CDR2 FQNEAQ, per germline. The CDR3 contains 15 residues. CDR3 residues: CASSPGTVGTDTQYF.

The chain has TRBV7-9 and TRBJ2-1; TCRdb calls TRBD2, which cannot be checked without DNA. The CDR3 length is 13 residues. Germline CDR1 is SEHNR and CDR2 is FQNEAQ (reference sequence). CDR3 in amino acids: CASSAGLANEQFF.

The chain links TRBV2 to TRBJ2-5; TCRdb gives TRBD2 as the D gene, but with no DNA this cannot be confirmed. Germline values: CDR1 SNHLY, CDR2 FYNNEI. The CDR3 totals 14 residues. The CDR3 protein is CASNSAGSQETQYF.

V usage is TRBV25-1 and J usage is TRBJ2-7; checking the TCRdb D call of TRBD1 is not possible without DNA. This CDR3 spans 14 amino acids. From germline, CDR1 is MGHDK and CDR2 SYGVNS. The CDR3 reads CASRGGQGSLEQYF.

The chain has TRBV12-3 or TRBV12-4 and TRBJ2-2; there is no DNA to check the TCRdb D call of TRBD2. The CDR3 is made up of 19 amino acids. CDR3 amino acids: CASSWSEGGLAGVRGELFF.

The chain links TRBV2 to TRBJ2-5; the D gene TCRdb calls, TRBD2, cannot be checked with no DNA. The germline gives CDR1 SNHLY, CDR2 FYNNEI. The CDR3 length is 15 residues. Here the CDR3 reads CASIFGGRNQETQYF.

The J gene is TRBJ2-7, the V gene TRBV4-2; the TCRdb D gene call, TRBD2, has no DNA to confirm it. Germline CDR1 and CDR2: LGHNA and YNFKEQ. This CDR3 spans 15 amino acids. The CDR3 protein is CASSQGPPPTYEQYF.

The rearrangement joins TRBV20-1 to TRBJ2-3; the TCRdb call, TRBD1, lacks DNA for checking. In germline, CDR1 is DFQATT, CDR2 SNEGSKA (reference sequence). The CDR3 consists of 15 residues. CDR3 in amino acids: CSAPPGAYSTDTQYF.

The chain links TRBV7-1 to TRBJ2-3; the D gene TCRdb calls, TRBD2, cannot be checked with no DNA. Being an ORF, TRBV7-1 has a function that is uncertain. This CDR3 spans 16 amino acids. CDR3 residues: CASSSFSGISVDTQYF.

J is TRBJ1-2 and V is TRBV12-3 or TRBV12-4; absent DNA, TCRdb's TRBD1 call cannot be checked. This CDR3 comprises 12 residues. Here the CDR3 reads CASENRFLDYTF.

V usage is TRBV25-1 and J usage is TRBJ2-7; TCRdb returns TRBD1, unconfirmable since there is no DNA. There are 15 residues in the CDR3. From germline, CDR1 is MGHDK and CDR2 SYGVNS. Here the CDR3 reads CASSESLDRFGEQYF.

The V and J genes are TRBV20-1 and TRBJ2-7; TCRdb proposes TRBD2, but this gene call is untestable without DNA. The germline gives CDR1 DFQATT, CDR2 SNEGSKA (reference sequence). This CDR3 region has 15 residues. This CDR3 is CSARDRRESPYEQYF.

This rearrangement joins TRBV20-1 to TRBJ2-7. Germline CDR1 is DFQATT and CDR2 is SNEGSKA (reference sequence). This CDR3 has 15 amino acids. CDR3: CSATPDGSSSYEQYF.

CDR3 sequence reads: CASSRYSTGELFF. J is TRBJ2-2 and V is TRBV9. The V gene's germline CDR1 is SGDLS and CDR2 YYNGEE. The CDR3 totals 13 residues.

The chain links TRBV5-1 to TRBJ2-6; TCRdb names TRBD1, which stays unverified in the absence of DNA. CDR3 length: 16 amino acids. CDR1 is SGHRS and CDR2 is YFSETQ in the germline V gene. The CDR3 loop is CASSFTRGSGANVLTF. The full variable domain, rest sourced from reference TRBV5-1 and TRBJ2-6, is KAGVTQTPRYLIKTRGQQVTLSCSPISGHRSVSWYQQTPGQGLQFLFEYFSETQRNKGNFPGRFSGRQFSNSRSEMNVSTLELGDSALYLCASSFTRGSGANVLTFGAGSRLTVL.